This T cell receptor (beta chain) was profiled in a study of T-cell memory formation after mild COVID-19. About the research overall: TCR clusters showed largely donor specificity.

Study-wide results and caveats: Some responding clones appeared in pre-infection memory, suggesting cross-reactive memory joined.

A word on this clonotype: The antigen is not known.

There are 14 residues in the CDR3. Germline V gives CDR1 MNHNS, CDR2 SASEGT. V dropped 6 bases and J dropped 6; count of bases not matched to a gene: 2. TCRdb re-called the 5' RACE reads with MiXCR, one entry per CDR3 protein. The sample holds around 180,000 distinct CDR3 sequences; 16% are singletons and the top ten take approximately 2.1%. The chain carries TRBV6-1 and TRBJ2-7; TRBD2 aligns across 16 bases. This clonotype originated in an adult woman who had mild COVID-19 (a few samples of this study predate the infection). Cell type and time point are not known. What was sequenced was PBMCs or a T cell subset sorted from them (not recorded which). The CDR3: CASRGLAGGREQYF. The DNA for the CDR3 is TGTGCCAGCAGGGGACTAGCGGGAGGGCGCGAGCAGTACTTC.